Listed below are T cell receptor beta chains from one sample, sequenced in a study of T cell responses to AZD1222 COVID-19 vaccine. Sequencing used immunoSEQ multiplex PCR; TCRdb keeps in-frame clones, though not all of them. The sample lists approximately 100,000 clones, just over 90% occurring once. The input for sequencing was peripheral blood, taken on day 0 of AZD1222 vaccination. The origin of the receptors is an adult in good health. Both conserved end residues are part of each CDR3. Fields, in order: D gene, clone size, V gene, J gene, CDR3 protein, CDR3 DNA. The D gene is left open where the match is weak. Clone size is given for some rows only: seen once, a few or many times, or a class if the clone is expanded.

d_gene: TRBD1
abundance: NA
v_gene: TRBV6-5
j_gene: TRBJ1-2
CDR3aa: CATSQGGYGYTF
CDR3nt: TGTGCCACTTCACAGGGGGGCTATGGCTACACCTTC

d_gene: NA
abundance: NA
v_gene: TRBV5-6
j_gene: TRBJ1-3
CDR3aa: CASSRGWRVSGNTIYF
CDR3nt: TGTGCCAGCAGCCGCGGATGGCGGGTCTCTGGAAACACCATATATTTT

d_gene: NA
abundance: NA
v_gene: TRBV29-1
j_gene: TRBJ1-2
CDR3aa: CSVEGTFYGYTF
CDR3nt: TGCAGCGTTGAAGGCACCTTTTATGGCTACACCTTC

d_gene: NA
abundance: NA
v_gene: TRBV28
j_gene: TRBJ2-3
CDR3aa: CASSSETQYF
CDR3nt: TGTGCCAGCAGTTCTGAGACGCAGTATTTT

d_gene: NA
abundance: NA
v_gene: TRBV23-1
j_gene: TRBJ2-2
CDR3aa: CASSQSGKEDRSNTGELFF
CDR3nt: TGCGCCAGCAGTCAATCCGGGAAGGAGGACAGATCGAACACCGGGGAGCTGTTTTTT

d_gene: NA
abundance: NA
v_gene: TRBV13
j_gene: TRBJ2-4
CDR3aa: CASSLAAGNIQYF
CDR3nt: TGTGCCAGCAGCTTAGCCGCGGGAAACATTCAGTACTTC

d_gene: NA
abundance: NA
v_gene: TRBV4-1
j_gene: TRBJ2-1
CDR3aa: CASSRDSYNEQFF
CDR3nt: TGCGCCAGCAGCCGGGATTCTTACAATGAGCAGTTCTTC

d_gene: NA
abundance: NA
v_gene: TRBV7-8
j_gene: TRBJ2-7
CDR3aa: CASSLWQDGYEQYF
CDR3nt: TGTGCCAGCAGCTTATGGCAGGACGGCTACGAGCAGTACTTC

d_gene: NA
abundance: NA
v_gene: TRBV6-5
j_gene: TRBJ2-5
CDR3aa: CASSYGGTEETQYF
CDR3nt: TGTGCCAGCAGTTACGGGGGGACCGAAGAGACCCAGTACTTC

d_gene: NA
abundance: NA
v_gene: TRBV11-2
j_gene: TRBJ2-3
CDR3aa: CASSLGSRRDTQYF
CDR3nt: TGTGCCAGCAGCTTAGGGTCGCGGAGAGATACGCAGTATTTT

d_gene: NA
abundance: NA
v_gene: TRBV7-9
j_gene: TRBJ1-2
CDR3aa: CASSLGRNGYTF
CDR3nt: TGTGCCAGCAGCTTGGGGAGGAATGGCTACACCTTC

d_gene: NA
abundance: NA
v_gene: TRBV10-2
j_gene: TRBJ2-1
CDR3aa: CASSLLSSYNEQFF
CDR3nt: TGCGCCAGCAGCCTTCTAAGCTCCTACAATGAGCAGTTCTTC

d_gene: NA
abundance: NA
v_gene: TRBV6-5
j_gene: TRBJ1-6
CDR3aa: CASSYVQGYSPLHF
CDR3nt: TGTGCCAGCAGTTACGTGCAGGGCTATTCACCCCTCCACTTT

d_gene: NA
abundance: NA
v_gene: TRBV4-2
j_gene: TRBJ1-1
CDR3aa: CASSQERGFTEAFF
CDR3nt: TGTGCCAGCAGCCAAGAAAGAGGATTCACTGAAGCTTTCTTT

d_gene: TRBD1
abundance: NA
v_gene: TRBV6-6
j_gene: TRBJ2-3
CDR3aa: CASSYSGQGTDTQYF
CDR3nt: TGTGCCAGCAGTTACTCGGGACAGGGGACAGATACGCAGTATTTT

d_gene: NA
abundance: once
v_gene: TRBV6-2/TRBV6-3
j_gene: TRBJ1-6
CDR3aa: CASSLSGPLEEYNSPLHF
CDR3nt: TGTGCCAGCAGTCTCTCCGGGCCCCTAGAGGAGTATAATTCACCCCTCCACTTT

d_gene: TRBD2
abundance: few
v_gene: TRBV3-1/TRBV3-2
j_gene: TRBJ2-7
CDR3aa: CASSQGTSGVYEQYF
CDR3nt: TGTGCCAGCAGCCAAGGGACTAGCGGGGTCTACGAGCAGTACTTC

d_gene: NA
abundance: NA
v_gene: TRBV14
j_gene: TRBJ1-2
CDR3aa: CASSQFHSPNYGYTF
CDR3nt: TGTGCCAGCAGCCAATTCCACAGCCCTAACTATGGCTACACCTTC

d_gene: TRBD1
abundance: NA
v_gene: TRBV5-5
j_gene: TRBJ1-3
CDR3aa: CASSLAHRTGSSGNTIYF
CDR3nt: TGTGCCAGCAGCTTGGCCCATCGGACAGGGAGCTCTGGAAACACCATATATTTT

d_gene: NA
abundance: NA
v_gene: TRBV11-1
j_gene: TRBJ1-2
CDR3aa: CASRSDKGNYGYTF
CDR3nt: TGTGCCAGCAGATCGGACAAGGGAAACTATGGCTACACCTTC

d_gene: NA
abundance: NA
v_gene: TRBV27
j_gene: TRBJ1-2
CDR3aa: CASSLSGLEGYTF
CDR3nt: TGTGCCAGCAGTTTATCAGGGTTGGAGGGCTACACCTTC

d_gene: NA
abundance: NA
v_gene: TRBV12-3/TRBV12-4
j_gene: TRBJ1-1
CDR3aa: CASSFGRTEAFF
CDR3nt: TGTGCCAGCAGTTTTGGTCGTACTGAAGCTTTCTTT

d_gene: NA
abundance: NA
v_gene: TRBV3-1/TRBV3-2
j_gene: TRBJ1-1
CDR3aa: CASSHWSGPADENTEAFF
CDR3nt: TGTGCCAGCAGCCATTGGTCGGGCCCGGCAGATGAGAACACTGAAGCTTTCTTT

d_gene: NA
abundance: NA
v_gene: TRBV15
j_gene: TRBJ2-1
CDR3aa: CATSRDRVGYNEQFF
CDR3nt: TGTGCCACCAGCAGAGATAGGGTAGGCTACAATGAGCAGTTCTTC

d_gene: NA
abundance: once
v_gene: TRBV30
j_gene: TRBJ2-7
CDR3aa: CAWNTRQNYEQYF
CDR3nt: TGTGCCTGGAACACCCGGCAAAACTACGAGCAGTACTTC

d_gene: NA
abundance: NA
v_gene: TRBV3-1/TRBV3-2
j_gene: TRBJ2-2
CDR3aa: CASSQTSYITGELFF
CDR3nt: TGTGCCAGCAGCCAAACGTCATACATCACCGGGGAGCTGTTTTTT

d_gene: NA
abundance: NA
v_gene: TRBV6-4
j_gene: TRBJ1-5
CDR3aa: CASSDSTEIYSNQPQHF
CDR3nt: TGTGCCAGCAGTGACTCGACAGAGATTTATAGCAATCAGCCCCAGCATTTT

d_gene: NA
abundance: once
v_gene: TRBV24-1
j_gene: TRBJ1-5
CDR3aa: CATVNQPQHF
CDR3nt: TGTGCCACCGTAAATCAGCCCCAGCATTTT

d_gene: TRBD1
abundance: NA
v_gene: TRBV2
j_gene: TRBJ1-5
CDR3aa: CASSEQGAFHF
CDR3nt: TGTGCCAGCAGTGAACAGGGGGCCTTCCATTTT

d_gene: NA
abundance: NA
v_gene: TRBV7-9
j_gene: TRBJ1-1
CDR3aa: CATTQNTEAFF
CDR3nt: TGTGCCACCACTCAGAACACTGAAGCTTTCTTT

d_gene: NA
abundance: NA
v_gene: TRBV18
j_gene: TRBJ1-1
CDR3aa: CASSPAGALMNTEAFF
CDR3nt: TGTGCCAGCTCACCAGCAGGGGCCCTCATGAACACTGAAGCTTTCTTT

d_gene: NA
abundance: NA
v_gene: TRBV29-1
j_gene: TRBJ2-3
CDR3aa: CSVDWAGSDTQYF
CDR3nt: TGCAGCGTTGACTGGGCGGGGTCAGATACGCAGTATTTT

d_gene: NA
abundance: few
v_gene: TRBV7-2
j_gene: TRBJ1-6
CDR3aa: CASSLRRENSPLHF
CDR3nt: TGTGCCAGCAGCTTAAGGCGGGAGAATTCACCCCTCCACTTT

d_gene: TRBD1
abundance: few
v_gene: TRBV3-1/TRBV3-2
j_gene: TRBJ1-2
CDR3aa: CASSRTGSNYGYTF
CDR3nt: TGTGCCAGCAGCCGGACAGGGTCTAACTATGGCTACACCTTC

d_gene: NA
abundance: NA
v_gene: TRBV24-1
j_gene: TRBJ2-7
CDR3aa: CATAARGTRKQYF
CDR3nt: TGTGCCACCGCGGCCAGGGGGACTCGGAAGCAGTACTTC